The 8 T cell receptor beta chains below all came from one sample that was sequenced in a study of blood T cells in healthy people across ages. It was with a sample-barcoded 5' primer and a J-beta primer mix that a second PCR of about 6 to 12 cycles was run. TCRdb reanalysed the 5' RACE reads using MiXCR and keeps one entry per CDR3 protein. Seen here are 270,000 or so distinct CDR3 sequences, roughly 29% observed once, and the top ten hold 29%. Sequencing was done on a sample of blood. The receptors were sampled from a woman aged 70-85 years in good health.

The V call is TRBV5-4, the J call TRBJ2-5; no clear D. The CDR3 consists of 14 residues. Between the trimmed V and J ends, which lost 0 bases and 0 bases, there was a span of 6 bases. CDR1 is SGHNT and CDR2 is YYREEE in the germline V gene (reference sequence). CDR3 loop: CASSLDGYQETQYF. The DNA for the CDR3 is TGTGCCAGCAGCTTGGACGGATACCAAGAGACCCAGTACTTC. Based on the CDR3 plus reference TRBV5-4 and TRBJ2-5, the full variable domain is ETGVTQSPTHLIKTRGQQVTLRCSSQSGHNTVSWYQQALGQGPQFIFQYYREEENGRGNFPPRFSGLQFPNYSSELNVNALELDDSALYLCASSLDGYQETQYFGPGTRLLVL.

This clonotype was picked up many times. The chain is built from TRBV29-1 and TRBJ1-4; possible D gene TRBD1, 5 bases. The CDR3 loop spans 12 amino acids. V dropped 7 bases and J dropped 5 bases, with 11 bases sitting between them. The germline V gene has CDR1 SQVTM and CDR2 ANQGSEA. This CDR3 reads CSARYRNEKLFF. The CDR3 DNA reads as TGCAGCGCCCGATACAGGAATGAAAAACTGTTTTTT.

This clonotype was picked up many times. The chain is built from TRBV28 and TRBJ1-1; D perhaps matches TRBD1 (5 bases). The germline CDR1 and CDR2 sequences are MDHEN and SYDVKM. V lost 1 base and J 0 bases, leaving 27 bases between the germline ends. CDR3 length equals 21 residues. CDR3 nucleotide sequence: TGTGCCAGCAGTTTATCTTGGACGGAATCTTTCTCAATGGGGCTGAACACTGAAGCTTTCTTT. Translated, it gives CASSLSWTESFSMGLNTEAFF.

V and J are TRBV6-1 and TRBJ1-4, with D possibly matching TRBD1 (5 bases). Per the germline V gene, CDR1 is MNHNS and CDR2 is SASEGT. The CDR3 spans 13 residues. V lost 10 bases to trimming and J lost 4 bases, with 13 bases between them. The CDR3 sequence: CATETEFNEKLFF. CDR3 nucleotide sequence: TGTGCCACTGAGACAGAGTTTAATGAAAAACTGTTTTTT.

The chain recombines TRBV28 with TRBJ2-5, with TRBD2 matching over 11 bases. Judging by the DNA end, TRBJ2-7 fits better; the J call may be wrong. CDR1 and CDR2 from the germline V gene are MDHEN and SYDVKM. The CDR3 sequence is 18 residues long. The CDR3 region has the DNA TGTGCCAGCAGCTCCCCTTATCCCCTAGCGGGAGGAGGTTACGAGCAGTACTTC. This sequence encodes CASSSPYPLAGGGYEQYF.

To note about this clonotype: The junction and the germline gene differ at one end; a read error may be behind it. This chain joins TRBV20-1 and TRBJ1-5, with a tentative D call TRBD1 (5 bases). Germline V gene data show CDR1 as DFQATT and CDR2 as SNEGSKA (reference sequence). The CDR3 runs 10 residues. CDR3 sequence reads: CNADRQPQHF. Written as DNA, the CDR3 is TGCAATGCTGACAGACAGCCCCAGCATTTT.

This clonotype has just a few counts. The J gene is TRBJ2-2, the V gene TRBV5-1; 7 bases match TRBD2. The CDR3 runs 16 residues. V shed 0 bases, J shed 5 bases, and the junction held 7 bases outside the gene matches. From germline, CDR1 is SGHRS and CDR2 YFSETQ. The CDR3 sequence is CASSLDGAGVTGELFF. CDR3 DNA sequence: TGCGCCAGCAGCTTGGATGGTGCGGGAGTTACCGGGGAGCTGTTTTTT.

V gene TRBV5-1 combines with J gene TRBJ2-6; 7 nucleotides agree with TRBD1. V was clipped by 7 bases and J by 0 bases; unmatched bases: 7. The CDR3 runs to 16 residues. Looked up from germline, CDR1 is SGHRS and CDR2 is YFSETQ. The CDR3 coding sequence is TGCGCCAGCGGGGACAGCCAAATCTCTGGGGCCAACGTCCTGACTTTC. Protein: CASGDSQISGANVLTF.